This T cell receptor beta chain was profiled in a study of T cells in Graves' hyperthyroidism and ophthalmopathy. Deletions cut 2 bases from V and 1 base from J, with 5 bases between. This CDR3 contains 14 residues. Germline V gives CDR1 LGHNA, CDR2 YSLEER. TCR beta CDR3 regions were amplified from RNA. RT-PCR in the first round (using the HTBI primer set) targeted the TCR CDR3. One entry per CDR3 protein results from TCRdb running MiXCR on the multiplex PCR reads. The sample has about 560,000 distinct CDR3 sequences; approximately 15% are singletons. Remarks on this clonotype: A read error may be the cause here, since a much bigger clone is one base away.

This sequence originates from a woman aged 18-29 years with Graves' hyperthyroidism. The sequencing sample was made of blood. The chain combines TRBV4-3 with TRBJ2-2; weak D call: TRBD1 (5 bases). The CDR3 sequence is CASSQQGNTGELFF. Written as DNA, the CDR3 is TGCGCCAGCAGCCAACAGGGGAACACCGGGGAGCTGTTTTTT.